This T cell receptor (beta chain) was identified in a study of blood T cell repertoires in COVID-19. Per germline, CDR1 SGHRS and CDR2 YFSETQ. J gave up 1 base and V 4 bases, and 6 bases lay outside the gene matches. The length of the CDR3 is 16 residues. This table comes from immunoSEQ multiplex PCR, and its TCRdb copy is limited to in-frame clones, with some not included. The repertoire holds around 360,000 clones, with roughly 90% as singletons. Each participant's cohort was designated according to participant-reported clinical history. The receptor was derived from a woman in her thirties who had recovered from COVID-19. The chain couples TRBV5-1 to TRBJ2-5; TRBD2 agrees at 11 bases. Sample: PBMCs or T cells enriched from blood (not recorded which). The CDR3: CASSKGLAGLQETQYF. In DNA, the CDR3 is TGCGCCAGCAGCAAAGGACTAGCGGGCCTCCAAGAGACCCAGTACTTC.